This T cell receptor (beta chain) was identified during a study of human thymus T cells. The CDR3 contains 14 residues. Germline lookup yields CDR1 SGDLS and CDR2 YYNGEE. Corrective cardiac operations yielded the resected thymus tissue. Each of the donors was a healthy Finnish infant who was undergoing open corrective cardiac surgery for congenital heart defects. Notes on this clone: The antigen remains unidentified. A read error may produce the germline difference seen at one junction end.

TCRdb keeps only in-frame clones here, not all; method: immunoSEQ multiplex PCR. The data contain 75,000 to 90,000 clones, around 96% of them singletons. General study results and limits: Use of V and J genes seemed skewed within the thymic and blood repertoires. A high degree of thymic repertoire overlap among unrelated individuals was reported in related research.

The V and J genes are TRBV9 and TRBJ2-1; no reliable D call. This receptor was obtained from a boy in the first two years of life with a congenital heart defect but otherwise immunologically healthy. Sample: thymus tissue. This chain's CDR3 is CASNVRSPGNEQFF. The CDR3 DNA reads as TGTGCCAGCAACGTACGTTCCCCGGGCAATGAGCAGTTCTTC.